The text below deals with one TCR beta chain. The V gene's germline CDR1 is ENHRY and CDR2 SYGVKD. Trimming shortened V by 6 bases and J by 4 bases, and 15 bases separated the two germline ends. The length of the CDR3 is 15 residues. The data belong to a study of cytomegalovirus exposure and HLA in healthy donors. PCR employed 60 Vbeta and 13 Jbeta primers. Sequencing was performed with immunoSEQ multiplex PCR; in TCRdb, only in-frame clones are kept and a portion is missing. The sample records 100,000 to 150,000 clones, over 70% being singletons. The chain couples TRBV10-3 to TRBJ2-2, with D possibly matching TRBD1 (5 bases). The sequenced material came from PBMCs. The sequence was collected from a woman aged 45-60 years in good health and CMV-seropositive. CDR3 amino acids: CAIRDIKVGTGELFF. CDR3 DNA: TGTGCCATCAGGGACATAAAGGTTGGCACCGGGGAGCTGTTTTTT.